These 20 T cell receptor beta chains came from one sample sequenced in a study of CD8 T cells in ankylosing spondylitis (TCRdb year 2017). The library was produced with 5' RACE. The reads were generated on an Illumina HiSeq 2500. The raw public reads went through TCRdb reprocessing: fastp at Q25, MiXCR clone calling, in-frame beta chains kept. Rows are combined by CDR3 protein, so each entry shows the most common genes and DNA. This sample lists 200,000 to 300,000 distinct CDR3 sequences; roughly 25% were detected once. Clones ranked in the top ten supply 0.6% to 0.75% of the sample. Sequences were obtained from blood, either unsorted or a sorted T cell fraction (not recorded which). All receptors come from a male donor with ankylosing spondylitis or in good health (not recorded which).

This clonotype was seen many times. The chain uses TRBV20-1 and TRBJ1-2; a weak D match, TRBD1 (5 bases). Germline CDR1 and CDR2: DFQATT and SNEGSKA (reference sequence). CDR3 length: 11 amino acids. V dropped 4 bases and J dropped 8 bases, with 11 bases sitting between them. The CDR3 here is CSAKERGGYTF. CDR3 nucleotides: TGCAGTGCTAAAGAAAGGGGAGGCTACACCTTC.

This clonotype was counted ten times or more. The chain employs TRBV12-3 or TRBV12-4 and TRBJ2-5, with 7 bases that match TRBD1. V shed 5 bases, J shed 2 bases, and the junction held 5 bases outside the gene matches. CDR3 size: 14 residues. The CDR3 DNA sequence: TGTGCCAGCAGTCACAGGGGTGGGCAAGAGACCCAGTACTTC. Protein sequence: CASSHRGGQETQYF.

This clonotype was seen a few times. The V and J genes are TRBV12-3 or TRBV12-4 and TRBJ2-5, with 10 positions matching TRBD1. The CDR3 loop spans 14 amino acids. V lost 6 bases and J lost 2; bases outside the gene matches: 3. The CDR3 here is CASSPGQGQETQYF. Here the CDR3 DNA reads TGTGCCAGCAGCCCGGGACAGGGGCAAGAGACCCAGTACTTC.

There are many counts of this clonotype. V gene TRBV20-1 combines with J gene TRBJ2-7; 7 positions agree with TRBD1. The V gene's germline CDR1 is DFQATT and CDR2 SNEGSKA (reference sequence). This CDR3 is built from 14 residues. V lost 0 bases and J lost 4; bases outside the gene matches: 6. This CDR3 reads CSARDTNRGYEQYF. The CDR3 DNA sequence: TGCAGTGCTAGAGATACGAACAGGGGATACGAGCAGTACTTC.

V and J are TRBV2 and TRBJ2-3, with TRBD2 as a possible D gene (5 bases). In germline, CDR1 is SNHLY, CDR2 FYNNEI. Trimming left V 4 bases short and J 0 bases short, with 8 bases between. The CDR3 covers 14 residues. CDR3 region: CASSAAASTDTQYF. DNA for the CDR3: TGTGCCAGCAGTGCAGCGGCCAGCACAGATACGCAGTATTTT. Variable domain in full (rest from reference TRBV2 and TRBJ2-3): EPEVTQTPSHQVTQMGQEVILRCVPISNHLYFYWYRQILGQKVEFLVSFYNNEISEKSEIFDDQFSVERPDGSNFTLKIRSTKLEDSAMYFCASSAAASTDTQYFGPGTRLTVL.

This clonotype was seen a few times. The genes are TRBV19 and TRBJ2-2, with TRBD1 as a possible D gene (7 bases). Between the trimmed V and J ends, which lost 6 bases and 2 bases, there was a span of 16 bases. This CDR3 is built from 16 residues. Germline V gene lookup returns CDR1 LNHDA and CDR2 SQIVND (reference sequence). The CDR3 sequence: CASRRGTEANTGELFF. The CDR3 nucleotides are TGTGCCAGTAGACGCGGGACAGAAGCAAACACCGGGGAGCTGTTTTTT.

This clonotype was counted only a few times. The V gene is TRBV7-8, the J gene TRBJ2-3; 9 bases match TRBD1. The CDR3 has 15 residues. Germline V gene sequence: CDR1 SGHVS, CDR2 FQNEAQ. Trimming cost V 7 bases and J 3 bases; bases outside gene matches: 8. CDR3 coding DNA: TGTGCCAGCATCATCGGACAGGGGAAAACAGATACGCAGTATTTT. Amino acid sequence: CASIIGQGKTDTQYF.

The chain uses TRBV10-2 and TRBJ2-5; 15 positions match TRBD2. Germline V CDR1 and CDR2: WSHSY, SAAADI. CDR3 size: 18 residues. After removal of 7 bases from V and 4 bases from J, the junction contained 13 bases not matched to a gene. The DNA of the CDR3 is TGCGCCAGCACCTCGGGACTAGCGGGGGGTCTCGGGGGAGAGACCCAGTACTTC. This translates into CASTSGLAGGLGGETQYF.

This clonotype has a count of ten or more. V usage is TRBV29-1 and J usage is TRBJ2-5, with TRBD2 as a possible D gene (6 bases). Germline V gene data show CDR1 as SQVTM and CDR2 as ANQGSEA. This CDR3 comprises 11 residues. V lost 0 bases and J lost 9, with 8 bases in between. The CDR3: CSVEDGGSQYF. The CDR3 nucleotides read TGCAGCGTTGAAGACGGAGGGTCCCAGTACTTC.

This clonotype was counted at least ten times. This chain joins TRBV10-3 and TRBJ1-6; tentatively, D is TRBD1 (6 bases). CDR3 length: 15 residues. Germline CDR1 is ENHRY and CDR2 is SYGVKD. Trimming removed 2 bases at V and 8 bases at J, with 13 bases between. The CDR3, as DNA: TGTGCCATCAGTGAGGGTCGGACAGAGTATTCACCCCTCCACTTT. It yields the protein CAISEGRTEYSPLHF.

This clonotype was counted a single time. The J gene is TRBJ2-1, the V gene TRBV7-2; D is undetermined. CDR1 is SGHTA and CDR2 is FQGNSA in the germline V gene. Trimming shortened V by 1 base and J by 9 bases, and 13 bases separated the two germline ends. The length of the CDR3 is 14 residues. CDR3 nucleotides: TGTGCCAGCAGCTTAGAGGTATCGGTCGGTGAGCAGTTCTTC. This sequence encodes CASSLEVSVGEQFF. The entire variable domain, with the rest obtained from reference TRBV7-2 and TRBJ2-1, is as follows: GAGVSQSPSNKVTEKGKDVELRCDPISGHTALYWYRQSLGQGLEFLIYFQGNSAPDKSGLPSDRFSAERTGGSVSTLTIQRTQQEDSAVYLCASSLEVSVGEQFFGPGTRLTVL.

This clonotype was counted a few times. The rearrangement links TRBV12-3 or TRBV12-4 to TRBJ1-1, with unresolved D. With 2 bases removed from V and 2 bases from J, the gap between germline ends came to 15 bases. The CDR3 totals 16 residues. CDR3 sequence (DNA): TGTGCCAGCAGTTTAACACGCACGGGGATTAACACTGAAGCTTTCTTT. This gives the protein CASSLTRTGINTEAFF.

This clonotype was seen many times. This chain connects TRBV29-1 to TRBJ1-1; maybe TRBD1 (6 bases). In germline, CDR1 is SQVTM, CDR2 ANQGSEA. The CDR3 contains 13 residues. Trimming shortened V by 6 bases and J by 1 base, and 12 bases separated the two germline ends. CDR3 residues: CSVAGHANTEAFF. DNA of the CDR3: TGCAGCGTCGCGGGACACGCGAACACTGAAGCTTTCTTT.

The CDR3 coding sequence is TGTGCCAGCAGCCAAGTATCCGGGGGGGACAAGCAGTACTTC. This gives the protein CASSQVSGGDKQYF. The chain employs TRBV14 and TRBJ2-7; TRBD2 aligns across 8 bases. This CDR3 has 14 residues. V lost 1 base and J lost 8; bases outside the gene matches: 7. Germline CDR1 is SGHDN and CDR2 is FVKESK. Filled out from reference TRBV14 and TRBJ2-7, the complete variable domain reads EAGVTQFPSHSVIEKGQTVTLRCDPISGHDNLYWYRRVMGKEIKFLLHFVKESKQDESGMPNNRFLAERTGGTYSTLKVQPAELEDSGVYFCASSQVSGGDKQYFGPGTRLTVT.

This clonotype was recorded many times. The V gene is TRBV20-1, the J gene TRBJ2-3; 8 bases align to TRBD1. Germline V gene sequence: CDR1 DFQATT, CDR2 SNEGSKA (reference sequence). V shed 5 bases, J shed 6 bases, and the junction held 7 bases outside the gene matches. The CDR3 runs 13 residues. This chain's CDR3 is CSALGQGADTQYF. The CDR3 DNA is TGCAGTGCTCTTGGACAGGGCGCCGATACGCAGTATTTT.

This chain links TRBV20-1 with TRBJ2-2; D call uncertain. V was pared by 5 bases and J by 4 bases, with 11 bases between. CDR3 length: 13 amino acids. In germline, CDR1 is DFQATT, CDR2 SNEGSKA (reference sequence). In DNA form, the CDR3 reads TGCAGTGCTGCCCTGACAAGCACCGGGGAGCTGTTTTTT. It specifies CSAALTSTGELFF.

This clonotype was detected a few times. This rearrangement joins TRBV28 to TRBJ2-3, with TRBD2 matching 7 bases. The CDR3 extends over 17 amino acids. V was pared by 5 bases and J by 3 bases, with 14 bases of the junction left unmatched. Per germline, CDR1 MDHEN and CDR2 SYDVKM. The CDR3 region has the DNA TGTGCCAGCAGTCTTCGAAAGACGGGGGGTCGAACAGATACGCAGTATTTT. Protein sequence: CASSLRKTGGRTDTQYF.

This clonotype has more than one count but fewer than ten. V is TRBV7-3 and J is TRBJ2-7, with TRBD2 matching over 7 bases. There are 12 residues in the CDR3. The ends lost 5 bases at V and 7 bases at J; junction bases unmatched: 5. From germline, CDR1 is SGHTA and CDR2 FQGTGA. DNA for the CDR3: TGTGCCAGCAGCAACCCGGGGGGAGAGCAGTACTTC. Its protein is CASSNPGGEQYF.

CDR3: CASSLRAGVHTGELFF. The CDR3 nucleotides read TGTGCCAGCAGCCTTAGGGCGGGAGTCCACACCGGGGAGCTGTTTTTT. The gene calls are TRBV11-2 and TRBJ2-2; 7 bases align to TRBD2. Per germline, CDR1 SGHAT and CDR2 FQNNGV. This CDR3 has 16 residues. J was trimmed by 3 bases and V by 5 bases; bases with no gene match: 9.

This clonotype was observed a handful of times. The chain links TRBV20-1 to TRBJ1-2; 9 bases match TRBD1. In germline, CDR1 is DFQATT, CDR2 SNEGSKA (reference sequence). With 3 bases clipped from V and 7 bases from J, the junction kept 9 bases outside the gene matches. CDR3 size: 14 residues. Written as DNA, the CDR3 is TGCAGTGCTAGTCCGGGACAGGGAACACCTGGCTACACCTTC. This gives the protein CSASPGQGTPGYTF.